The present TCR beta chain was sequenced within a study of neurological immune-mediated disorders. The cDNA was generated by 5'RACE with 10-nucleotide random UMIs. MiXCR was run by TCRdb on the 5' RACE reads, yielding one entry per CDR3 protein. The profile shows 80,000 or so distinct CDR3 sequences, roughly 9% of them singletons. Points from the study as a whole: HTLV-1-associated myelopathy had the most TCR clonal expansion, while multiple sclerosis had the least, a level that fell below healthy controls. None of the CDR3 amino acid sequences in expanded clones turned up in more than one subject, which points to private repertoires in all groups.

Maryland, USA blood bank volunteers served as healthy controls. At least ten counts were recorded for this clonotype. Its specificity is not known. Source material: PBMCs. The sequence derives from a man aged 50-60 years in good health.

The DNA for the CDR3 is TGTGCCAGCAGCCTAACAGGGATTTATGGCTACACCTTC. This codes for CASSLTGIYGYTF. This chain connects TRBV14 to TRBJ1-2, with D possibly being TRBD1 (6 bases). CDR3 length: 13 amino acids. CDR1 is SGHDN and CDR2 is FVKESK in the germline V gene. With 4 bases removed from V and 5 bases from J, the gap between germline ends came to 11 bases.